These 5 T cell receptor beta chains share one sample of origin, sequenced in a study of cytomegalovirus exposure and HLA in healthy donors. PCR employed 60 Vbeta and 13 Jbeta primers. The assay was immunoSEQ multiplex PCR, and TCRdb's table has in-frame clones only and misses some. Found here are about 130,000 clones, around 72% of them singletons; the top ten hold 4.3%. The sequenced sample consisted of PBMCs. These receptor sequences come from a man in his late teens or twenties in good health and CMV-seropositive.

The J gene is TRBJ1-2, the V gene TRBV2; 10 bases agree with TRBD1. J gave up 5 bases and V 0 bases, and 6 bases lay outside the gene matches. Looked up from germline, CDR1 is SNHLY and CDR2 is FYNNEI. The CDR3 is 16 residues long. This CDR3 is CASSEALRDRGYGYTF. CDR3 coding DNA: TGTGCCAGCAGTGAAGCGCTTCGGGACAGGGGTTATGGCTACACCTTC.

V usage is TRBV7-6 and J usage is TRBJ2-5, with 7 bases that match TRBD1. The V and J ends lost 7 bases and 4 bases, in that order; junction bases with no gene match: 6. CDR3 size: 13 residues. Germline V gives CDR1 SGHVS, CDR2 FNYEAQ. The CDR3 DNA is TGTGCCAGCACAAGATACAGGGGAGAGACCCAGTACTTC. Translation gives CASTRYRGETQYF.

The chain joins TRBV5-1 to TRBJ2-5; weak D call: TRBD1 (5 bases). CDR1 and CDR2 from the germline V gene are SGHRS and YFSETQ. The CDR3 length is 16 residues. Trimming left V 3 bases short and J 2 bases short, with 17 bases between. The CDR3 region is CASSSQPRTTQETQYF. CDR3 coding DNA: TGCGCCAGCAGCTCCCAGCCCAGGACAACTCAAGAGACCCAGTACTTC.

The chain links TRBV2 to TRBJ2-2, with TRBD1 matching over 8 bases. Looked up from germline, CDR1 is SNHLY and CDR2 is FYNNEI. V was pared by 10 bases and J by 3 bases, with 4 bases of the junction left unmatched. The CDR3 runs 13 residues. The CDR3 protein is CAIQGEYTGELFF. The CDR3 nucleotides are TGTGCCATACAGGGGGAGTACACCGGGGAGCTGTTTTTT.

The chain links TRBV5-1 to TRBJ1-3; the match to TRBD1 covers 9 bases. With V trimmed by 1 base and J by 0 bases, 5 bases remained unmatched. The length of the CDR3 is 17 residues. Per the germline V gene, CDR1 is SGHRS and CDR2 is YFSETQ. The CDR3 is CASSLWDRDVSGNTIYF. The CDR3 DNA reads TGCGCCAGCAGCTTGTGGGACAGGGACGTCTCTGGAAACACCATATATTTT.